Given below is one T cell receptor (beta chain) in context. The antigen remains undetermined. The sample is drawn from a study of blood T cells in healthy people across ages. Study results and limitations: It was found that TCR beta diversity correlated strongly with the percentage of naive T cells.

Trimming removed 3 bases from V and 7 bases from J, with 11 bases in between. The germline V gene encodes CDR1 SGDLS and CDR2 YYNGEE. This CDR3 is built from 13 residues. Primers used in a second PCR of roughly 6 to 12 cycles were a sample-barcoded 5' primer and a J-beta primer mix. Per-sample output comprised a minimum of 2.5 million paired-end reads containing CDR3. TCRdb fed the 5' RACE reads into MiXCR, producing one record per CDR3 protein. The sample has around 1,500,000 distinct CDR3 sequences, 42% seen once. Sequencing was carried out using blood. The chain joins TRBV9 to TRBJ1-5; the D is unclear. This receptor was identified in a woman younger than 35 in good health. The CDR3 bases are TGTGCCAGCAGCGCTGTGGTGGACCAGCCCCAGCATTTT. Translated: CASSAVVDQPQHF. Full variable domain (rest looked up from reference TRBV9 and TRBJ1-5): DSGVTQTPKHLITATGQRVTLRCSPRSGDLSVYWYQQSLDQGLQFLIQYYNGEERAKGNILERFSAQQFPDLHSELNLSSLELGDSALYFCASSAVVDQPQHFGDGTRLSIL.